Below, one T cell receptor beta chain is given with its context. Its target is not known. Produced via immunoSEQ multiplex PCR; TCRdb's table is partial and in-frame only. The sample has roughly 200,000 clones, roughly 90% seen once; the top ten hold more than 1.5%. This entry is derived from a study of T cell responses to AZD1222 COVID-19 vaccine. The CDR3 is made up of 13 amino acids. Deletions cut 1 base from V and 4 bases from J, with 4 bases between. Germline values: CDR1 SGHAT, CDR2 FQNNGV. General study findings and limits: All repertoire sampling was performed exclusively after the peak T cell response. Clonal diversity may have been underestimated, and the donors were mostly white British, with more females than males. Baseline antibody screening turned up just a handful of seropositive AZD1222 recipients.

Second-dose schedules of about 4 or about 12 weeks were combined. The sequencing used peripheral blood, collected 28 days after the second AZD1222 dose. The receptor was derived from an adult who received the AZD1222 COVID-19 vaccine. The V gene is TRBV11-2, the J gene TRBJ2-2; no firm D call. The CDR3 region has the DNA TGTGCCAGCAGCTTAGTATCCACCGGGGAGCTGTTTTTT. Translated, it gives CASSLVSTGELFF.